Included here is one T cell receptor (beta chain) sequence, with context. Its antigen is unknown. This entry is derived from a study of T-cell memory formation after mild COVID-19. The study's findings and limits: Later expanders leaned toward CD4+, whereas clones contracting from day 15 to 85 were balanced CD4/CD8.

A single record per CDR3 protein comes from TCRdb applying MiXCR to the 5' RACE reads. The repertoire consists of around 29,000 distinct CDR3 sequences, with roughly 12% occurring once and the leading ten covering about 16%. The CDR3 consists of 15 residues. Germline V gene sequence: CDR1 SGHRS, CDR2 YFSETQ. V dropped 0 bases and J dropped 1 base, with 11 bases sitting between them. The source is an adult woman who had mild COVID-19 (a few samples of this study predate the infection). Cell type and time point are not known. Sample: PBMCs or a T cell subset sorted from them (not recorded which). This chain uses TRBV5-1 with TRBJ2-7; D might be TRBD1 or TRBD2, each matching 5 bases. CDR3 residues: CASSLAWDGSYEQYF. As DNA, the CDR3 is TGCGCCAGCAGCTTGGCTTGGGACGGTTCCTACGAGCAGTACTTC.